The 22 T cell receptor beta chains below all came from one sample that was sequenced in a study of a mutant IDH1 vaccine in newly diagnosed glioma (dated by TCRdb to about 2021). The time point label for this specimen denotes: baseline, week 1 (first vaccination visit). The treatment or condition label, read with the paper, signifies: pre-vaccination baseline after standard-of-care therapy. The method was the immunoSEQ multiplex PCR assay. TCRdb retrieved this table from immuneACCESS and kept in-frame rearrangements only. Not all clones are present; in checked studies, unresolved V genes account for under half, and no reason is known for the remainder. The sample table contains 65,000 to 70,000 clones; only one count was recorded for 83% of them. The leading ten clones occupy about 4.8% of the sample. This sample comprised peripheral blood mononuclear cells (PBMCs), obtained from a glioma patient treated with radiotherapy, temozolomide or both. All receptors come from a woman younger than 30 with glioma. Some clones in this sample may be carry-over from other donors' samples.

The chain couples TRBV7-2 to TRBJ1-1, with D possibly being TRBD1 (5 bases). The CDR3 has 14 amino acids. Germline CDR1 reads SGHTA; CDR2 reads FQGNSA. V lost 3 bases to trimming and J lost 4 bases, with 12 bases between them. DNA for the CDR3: TGTGCCAGCAGCTTTAAGGCTGGGGGCACTGAAGCTTTCTTT. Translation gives CASSFKAGGTEAFF.

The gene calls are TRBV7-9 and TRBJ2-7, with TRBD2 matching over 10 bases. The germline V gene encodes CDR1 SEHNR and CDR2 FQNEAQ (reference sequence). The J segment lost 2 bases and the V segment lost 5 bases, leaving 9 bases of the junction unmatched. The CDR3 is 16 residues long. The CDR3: CASSPTGTSVPYEQYF. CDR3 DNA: TGTGCCAGCAGCCCGACCGGGACTAGCGTTCCCTACGAGCAGTACTTC.

Here the CDR3 DNA reads TGCGCCAGCAGTCAATGGCACAGAAGGGGAAATTCACCCCTCCACTTT. As protein: CASSQWHRRGNSPLHF. The rearrangement links TRBV23-1 to TRBJ1-6; tentatively, D is TRBD1 (5 bases). TRBV23-1 is recorded as an ORF, its role being uncertain. The CDR3 has 16 amino acids. V was cut by 1 base and J by 7 bases, with 14 bases left in between.

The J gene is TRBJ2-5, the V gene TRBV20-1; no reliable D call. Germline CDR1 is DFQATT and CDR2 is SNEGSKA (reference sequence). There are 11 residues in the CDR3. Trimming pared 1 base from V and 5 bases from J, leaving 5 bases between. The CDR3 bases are TGCAGTGCTAGAGTTGGGGAGACCCAGTACTTC. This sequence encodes CSARVGETQYF.

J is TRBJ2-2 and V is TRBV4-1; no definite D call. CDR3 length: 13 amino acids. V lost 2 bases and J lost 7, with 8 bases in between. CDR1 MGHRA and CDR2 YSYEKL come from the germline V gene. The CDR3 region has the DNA TGCGCCAGCAGCCAAAGGCGGAACGGGGAGCTGTTTTTT. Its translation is CASSQRRNGELFF.

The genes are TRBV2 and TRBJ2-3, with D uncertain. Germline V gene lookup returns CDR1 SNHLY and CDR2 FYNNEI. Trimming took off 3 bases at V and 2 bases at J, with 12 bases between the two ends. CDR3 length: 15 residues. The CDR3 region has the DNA TGTGCCAGCAGTGAGGCGGCCACCTTCACAGATACGCAGTATTTT. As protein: CASSEAATFTDTQYF.

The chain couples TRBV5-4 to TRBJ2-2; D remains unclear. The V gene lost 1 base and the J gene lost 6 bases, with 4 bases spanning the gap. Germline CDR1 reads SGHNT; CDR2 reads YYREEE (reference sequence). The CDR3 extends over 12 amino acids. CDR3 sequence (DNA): TGTGCCAGCAGCTTGCAATCCGGGGAGCTGTTTTTT. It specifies CASSLQSGELFF.

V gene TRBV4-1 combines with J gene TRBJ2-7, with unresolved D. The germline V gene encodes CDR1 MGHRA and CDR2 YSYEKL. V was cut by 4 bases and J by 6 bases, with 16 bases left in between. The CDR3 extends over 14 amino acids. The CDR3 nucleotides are TGCGCCAGCAGCCCTAATAACTCCCCGGGCGAGCAGTACTTC. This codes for CASSPNNSPGEQYF.

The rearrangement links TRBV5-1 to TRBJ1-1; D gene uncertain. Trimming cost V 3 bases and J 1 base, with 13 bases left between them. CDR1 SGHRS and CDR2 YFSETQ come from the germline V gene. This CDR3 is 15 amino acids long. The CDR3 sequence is CASSSIGPGNTEAFF. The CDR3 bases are TGCGCCAGCAGCTCGATCGGACCGGGGAACACTGAAGCTTTCTTT. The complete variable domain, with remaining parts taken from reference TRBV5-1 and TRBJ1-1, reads KAGVTQTPRYLIKTRGQQVTLSCSPISGHRSVSWYQQTPGQGLQFLFEYFSETQRNKGNFPGRFSGRQFSNSRSEMNVSTLELGDSALYLCASSSIGPGNTEAFFGQGTRLTVV.

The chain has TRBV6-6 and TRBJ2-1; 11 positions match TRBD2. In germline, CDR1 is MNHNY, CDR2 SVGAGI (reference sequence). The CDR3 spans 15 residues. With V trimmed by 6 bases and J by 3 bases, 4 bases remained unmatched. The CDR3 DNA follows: TGTGCCAGCAGCACTAGCGGGAGCGGCTACAATGAGCAGTTCTTC. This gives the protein CASSTSGSGYNEQFF.

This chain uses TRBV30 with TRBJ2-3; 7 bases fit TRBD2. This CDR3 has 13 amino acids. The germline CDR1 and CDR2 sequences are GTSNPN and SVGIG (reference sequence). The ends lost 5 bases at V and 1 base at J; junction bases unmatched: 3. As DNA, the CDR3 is TGTGCCTGGGCGGGAGTCGGCACAGATACGCAGTATTTT. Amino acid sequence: CAWAGVGTDTQYF.

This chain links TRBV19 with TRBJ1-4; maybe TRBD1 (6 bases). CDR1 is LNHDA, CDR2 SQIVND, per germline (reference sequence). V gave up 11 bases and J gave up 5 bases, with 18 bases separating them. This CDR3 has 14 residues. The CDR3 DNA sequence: TGTGCCTCGAGTCGGGACACTTTAAATGAAAAACTGTTTTTT. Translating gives CASSRDTLNEKLFF.

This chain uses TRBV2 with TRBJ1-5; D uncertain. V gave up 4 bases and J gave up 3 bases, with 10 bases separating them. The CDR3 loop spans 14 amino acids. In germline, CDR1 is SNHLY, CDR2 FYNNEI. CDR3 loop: CASSGVPFNQPQHF. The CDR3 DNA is TGTGCCAGCAGTGGGGTCCCCTTCAATCAGCCCCAGCATTTT.

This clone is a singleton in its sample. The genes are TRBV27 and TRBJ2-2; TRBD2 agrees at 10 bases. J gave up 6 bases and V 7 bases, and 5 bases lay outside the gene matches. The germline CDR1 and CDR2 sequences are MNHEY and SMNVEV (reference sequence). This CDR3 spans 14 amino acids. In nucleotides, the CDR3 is TGTGCCAGCAAGCCAGCGGGAGGGCCCGGGGAGCTGTTTTTT. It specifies CASKPAGGPGELFF.

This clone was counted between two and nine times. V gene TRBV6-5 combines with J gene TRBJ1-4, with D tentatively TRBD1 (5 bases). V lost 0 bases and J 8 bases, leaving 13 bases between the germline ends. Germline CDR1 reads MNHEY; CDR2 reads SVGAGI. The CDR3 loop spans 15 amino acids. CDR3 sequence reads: CASSYSTRGREKLFF. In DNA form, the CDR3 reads TGTGCCAGCAGTTACTCGACGAGGGGCCGGGAAAAACTGTTTTTT.

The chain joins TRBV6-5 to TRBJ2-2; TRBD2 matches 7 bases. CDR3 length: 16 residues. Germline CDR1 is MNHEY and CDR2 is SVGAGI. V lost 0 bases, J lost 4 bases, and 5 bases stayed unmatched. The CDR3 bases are TGTGCCAGCAGTTACTCGGGCGGGGGTCTCACCGGGGAGCTGTTTTTT. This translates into CASSYSGGGLTGELFF.

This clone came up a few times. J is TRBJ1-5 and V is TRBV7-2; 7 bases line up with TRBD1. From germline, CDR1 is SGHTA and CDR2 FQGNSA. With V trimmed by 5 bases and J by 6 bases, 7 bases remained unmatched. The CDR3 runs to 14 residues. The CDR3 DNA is TGTGCCAGCAGCCGCAGGGGGGCAAGTCAGCCCCAGCATTTT. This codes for CASSRRGASQPQHF. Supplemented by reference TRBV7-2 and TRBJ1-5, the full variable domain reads GAGVSQSPSNKVTEKGKDVELRCDPISGHTALYWYRQSLGQGLEFLIYFQGNSAPDKSGLPSDRFSAERTGGSVSTLTIQRTQQEDSAVYLCASSRRGASQPQHFGDGTRLSIL.

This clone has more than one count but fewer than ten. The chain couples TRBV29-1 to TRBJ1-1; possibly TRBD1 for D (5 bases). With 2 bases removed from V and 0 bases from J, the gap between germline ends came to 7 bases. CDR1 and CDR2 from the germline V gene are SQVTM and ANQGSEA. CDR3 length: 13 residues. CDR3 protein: CSVERGVNTEAFF. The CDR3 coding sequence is TGCAGCGTTGAAAGAGGGGTGAACACTGAAGCTTTCTTT.

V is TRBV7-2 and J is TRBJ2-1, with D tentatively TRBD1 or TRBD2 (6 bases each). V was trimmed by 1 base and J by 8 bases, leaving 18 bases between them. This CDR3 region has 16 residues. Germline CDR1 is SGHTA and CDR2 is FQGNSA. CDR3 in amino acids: CASSLVGTLGGYEQFF. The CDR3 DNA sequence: TGTGCCAGCAGCTTAGTAGGGACTCTCGGGGGCTATGAGCAGTTCTTC.

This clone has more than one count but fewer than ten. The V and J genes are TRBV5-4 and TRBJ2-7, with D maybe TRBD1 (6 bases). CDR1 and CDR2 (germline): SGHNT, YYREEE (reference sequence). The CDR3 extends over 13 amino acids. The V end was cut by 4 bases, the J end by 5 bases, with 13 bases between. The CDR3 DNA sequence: TGTGCCAGCAGCGTGGACAGTCCTAACGAGCAGTACTTC. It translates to CASSVDSPNEQYF.

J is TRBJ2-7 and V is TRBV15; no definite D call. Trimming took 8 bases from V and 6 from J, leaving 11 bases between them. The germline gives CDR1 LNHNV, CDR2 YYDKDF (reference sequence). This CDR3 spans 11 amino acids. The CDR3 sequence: CATALGTEQYF. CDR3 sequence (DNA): TGTGCCACCGCGCTTGGCACCGAGCAGTACTTC.

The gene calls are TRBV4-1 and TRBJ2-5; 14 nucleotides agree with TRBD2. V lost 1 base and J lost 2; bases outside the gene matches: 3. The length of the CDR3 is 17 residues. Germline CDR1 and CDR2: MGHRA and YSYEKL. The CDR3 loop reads CASSQGTSGGLQETQYF. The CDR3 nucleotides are TGCGCCAGCAGCCAAGGGACTAGCGGGGGGTTACAAGAGACCCAGTACTTC.